This T cell receptor beta chain originates from a study of early T cells in non-severe SARS-CoV-2 infection. Study overall: Unsorted whole blood bulk RNA was sequenced, with unpaired chains. The study, taken as a whole, reports: The matching step, a VDJdb search, favored anti-spike CD8 responses and missed private and CD4 specificities.

Molecules of cDNA were individually given unique molecular identifiers that were attached to them. MiXCR was run by TCRdb on the 5' RACE reads, yielding one entry per CDR3 protein. The table has 60,000 to 80,000 distinct CDR3 sequences, more than 10% seen once. This clonotype was detected many times. Its antigen remains unknown. Sample: whole blood. This receptor was obtained from an adult who was a healthcare worker with PCR-confirmed SARS-CoV-2 infection or an uninfected control (not recorded which).

The CDR3 spells CATSRDLTNTGELFF. DNA for the CDR3: TGTGCCACCAGCAGAGATTTGACAAACACCGGGGAGCTGTTTTTT. The chain couples TRBV15 to TRBJ2-2; D gene unclear. The CDR3 is 15 residues long. The ends were cut back, 0 bases at V and 2 bases at J, with 7 bases in the middle. Per the germline V gene, CDR1 is LNHNV and CDR2 is YYDKDF (reference sequence). Filled out from reference TRBV15 and TRBJ2-2, the complete variable domain reads DAMVIQNPRYQVTQFGKPVTLSCSQTLNHNVMYWYQQKSSQAPKLLFHYYDKDFNNEADTPDNFQSRRPNTSFCFLDIRSPGLGDTAMYLCATSRDLTNTGELFFGEGSRLTVL.